The 21 T cell receptor beta chains given below trace back to one sample, sequenced in a study of post-analysis software for immune sequencing data. Included in the TCR beta cDNA libraries were unique molecular identifiers. One entry per CDR3 protein, called by TCRdb with MiXCR from the PCR reads. The sample consists of hundreds of thousands of distinct CDR3 sequences, approximately 53% of them appearing once. General observations from the study: Relative to controls, patients had 4 or 5 TRBV segments at higher frequency, with TRBV5-6, TRBV5-1 and TRBV20-1 among these.

These receptors' antigens are unknown. The sample consisted of blood. These receptors all come from a girl under 18 with multiple sclerosis.

The chain has TRBV7-9 and TRBJ2-4; 10 nucleotides match TRBD2. Germline V gene lookup returns CDR1 SEHNR and CDR2 FQNEAQ (reference sequence). The CDR3 spans 17 residues. Germline trimming cut 5 bases from V and 3 bases from J; bases unmatched to any gene: 10. DNA of the CDR3: TGTGCCAGCAGCACCAAGCAGAGACTAGCGGGCAAAAACATTCAGTACTTC. Protein: CASSTKQRLAGKNIQYF.

This clonotype appeared once. V gene TRBV9 combines with J gene TRBJ2-5; D gene unclear. V was shortened by 4 bases and J by 5 bases, with 18 bases between the two germline ends. Germline-derived CDR1 and CDR2 are SGDLS and YYNGEE. CDR3 length equals 15 residues. For the CDR3, the DNA is TGTGCCAGCAGCCCCACTTGGGCCCGCAGGGAGACCCAGTACTTC. Translation: CASSPTWARRETQYF.

This clonotype was observed a handful of times. The chain combines TRBV20-1 with TRBJ2-5; 8 bases fit TRBD1. CDR1 is DFQATT and CDR2 is SNEGSKA in the germline V gene (reference sequence). The J segment lost 2 bases and the V segment lost 6 bases, leaving 2 bases of the junction unmatched. The CDR3 totals 12 residues. The CDR3 here is CSANRGQETQYF. CDR3 nucleotides: TGCAGTGCCAACAGGGGGCAAGAGACCCAGTACTTC.

The genes are TRBV9 and TRBJ2-3; 10 bases map to TRBD1. Germline V gives CDR1 SGDLS, CDR2 YYNGEE. After removal of 2 bases from V and 1 base from J, the junction contained 7 bases not matched to a gene. The length of the CDR3 is 17 residues. DNA of the CDR3: TGTGCCAGCAGCGTCCGGGACAGGGGCGGTGGCACAGATACGCAGTATTTT. This translates into CASSVRDRGGGTDTQYF.

There are a few counts of this clonotype. J is TRBJ2-7 and V is TRBV12-3 or TRBV12-4; tentative D call: TRBD1 (6 bases). The CDR3 sequence is 15 residues long. Trimming removed 6 bases at V and 5 bases at J, with 20 bases between. The CDR3 DNA follows: TGTGCCAGCAGGCCAGGCGGCCGCAGGGGCCACGAGCAGTACTTC. It is translated as CASRPGGRRGHEQYF.

The rearrangement uses TRBV5-5 and TRBJ1-1, with TRBD1 matching 8 bases. Germline loops: CDR1 SGHKS, CDR2 YYEKEE (reference sequence). V shed 1 base, J shed 6 bases, and the junction held 5 bases outside the gene matches. The CDR3 is made up of 14 amino acids. CDR3 amino acids: CASSLMTGEPEAFF. CDR3 coding DNA: TGTGCCAGCAGCTTGATGACAGGGGAACCTGAAGCTTTCTTT.

The chain recombines TRBV20-1 with TRBJ2-7; the match to TRBD2 covers 12 bases. The CDR3 extends over 14 amino acids. Germline CDR1 DFQATT, CDR2 SNEGSKA (reference sequence). The V and J ends lost 5 bases and 1 base, in that order; junction bases with no gene match: 3. The CDR3 here is CSAAGTSGSYEQYF. The CDR3 nucleotides read TGCAGTGCTGCCGGGACTAGCGGGTCCTACGAGCAGTACTTC.

This clonotype has more than one count but fewer than ten. The chain is built from TRBV12-3 or TRBV12-4 and TRBJ1-1; tentatively, D is TRBD1 (6 bases). The CDR3 has 15 amino acids. V dropped 1 base and J dropped 1 base, with 10 bases sitting between them. CDR3 nucleotide sequence: TGTGCCAGCAGTTTAGGGGCCAGGGGGAACACTGAAGCTTTCTTT. Amino acid sequence: CASSLGARGNTEAFF.

The chain is built from TRBV28 and TRBJ2-5, with 10 bases aligning to TRBD2. Near its end, the DNA agrees better with TRBJ2-7, so the J call may be wrong. The CDR3 covers 13 residues. The germline CDR1 and CDR2 sequences are MDHEN and SYDVKM. CDR3 residues: CASQSGRAFEQYF. DNA for the CDR3: TGTGCCAGCCAGAGCGGGAGGGCCTTCGAGCAGTACTTC.

This clonotype has more than one count but fewer than ten. One end of the junction does not line up with germline, which may come from a read error. The V and J genes are TRBV20-1 and TRBJ2-3; D perhaps matches TRBD2 (5 bases). CDR3 size: 11 residues. Germline CDR1 DFQATT, CDR2 SNEGSKA (reference sequence). CDR3 in DNA: TGCAGTACTAGGCGCACAGATACGCAGTATTTT. Translation: CSTRRTDTQYF.

This clonotype showed up just a few times. V gene TRBV7-2 combines with J gene TRBJ2-7, with 7 positions matching TRBD2. Germline CDR1 and CDR2: SGHTA and FQGNSA. The CDR3 is 14 amino acids. With V trimmed by 5 bases and J by 2 bases, 6 bases remained unmatched. CDR3 coding DNA: TGTGCCAGCAGCAACAGACTAGCCCCCTACGAGCAGTACTTC. Protein sequence: CASSNRLAPYEQYF.

The chain combines TRBV19 with TRBJ2-6, with D maybe TRBD1 (5 bases). This CDR3 contains 16 residues. Germline V gene data show CDR1 as LNHDA and CDR2 as SQIVND (reference sequence). The V end lost 1 base, the J end lost 1 base, and 8 bases lay between the germline ends. CDR3 DNA sequence: TGTGCCAGTAGTATAGTGTCAGGGTCTGGGGCCAACGTCCTGACTTTC. Translated, it gives CASSIVSGSGANVLTF.

This chain joins TRBV5-5 and TRBJ1-5, with D perhaps TRBD1 (6 bases). Germline loops: CDR1 SGHKS, CDR2 YYEKEE (reference sequence). Between the trimmed V and J ends, which lost 4 bases and 4 bases, there was a span of 18 bases. The CDR3 covers 16 residues. The CDR3 protein is CASSPNSGTTNQPQHF. CDR3 nucleotides: TGTGCCAGCAGCCCAAACTCCGGGACAACGAATCAGCCCCAGCATTTT.

Only a few counts were recorded for this clonotype. The V call is TRBV10-3, the J call TRBJ2-3, with 7 bases that match TRBD2. The CDR3 contains 12 residues. The J segment lost 5 bases and the V segment lost 9 bases, leaving 5 bases of the junction unmatched. Per germline, CDR1 ENHRY and CDR2 SYGVKD. CDR3 residues: CAISSGIDTQYF. CDR3 coding DNA: TGTGCCATTTCTAGCGGAATAGATACGCAGTATTTT.

This chain links TRBV18 with TRBJ1-2; D may be TRBD1 (5 bases). Trimming took off 4 bases at V and 7 bases at J, with 13 bases between the two ends. The germline CDR1 and CDR2 sequences are KGHSH and LQKENI. CDR3 length: 13 amino acids. CDR3 loop: CASSLGGMSGYTF. The CDR3 nucleotides are TGTGCCAGCTCACTCGGGGGTATGAGTGGCTACACCTTC.

The chain carries TRBV2 and TRBJ2-1, with D tentatively TRBD2 (5 bases). The CDR3 is 16 amino acids. V lost 3 bases and J 0 bases, leaving 12 bases between the germline ends. From germline, CDR1 is SNHLY and CDR2 FYNNEI. The CDR3, as DNA: TGTGCCAGCAGTGATCCGGGATTTAGCTCCTACAATGAGCAGTTCTTC. Protein sequence: CASSDPGFSSYNEQFF. Looking up the rest from reference TRBV2 and TRBJ2-1 gives the full variable domain: EPEVTQTPSHQVTQMGQEVILRCVPISNHLYFYWYRQILGQKVEFLVSFYNNEISEKSEIFDDQFSVERPDGSNFTLKIRSTKLEDSAMYFCASSDPGFSSYNEQFFGPGTRLTVL.

The chain employs TRBV6-1 and TRBJ2-7, with 9 bases identical to TRBD2. The CDR3 runs to 16 residues. Unmatched junction bases numbered 7, after V lost 4 bases and J lost 0 bases. Germline assignment: CDR1 MNHNS and CDR2 SASEGT. CDR3 bases: TGTGCCAGCAGTGTGATGGCTAGCGGGGTCTCCTACGAGCAGTACTTC. It specifies CASSVMASGVSYEQYF.

Regarding this clonotype: Relative to the germline gene, one junction end is altered; a read error may explain this. V is TRBV20-1 and J is TRBJ2-1; TRBD2 agrees at 8 bases. Germline values: CDR1 DFQATT, CDR2 SNEGSKA (reference sequence). The CDR3 contains 12 residues. CDR3 coding DNA: TGCAGTGCGACAGTTAGCGGGGATGAGCAGGTCTTC. As protein: CSATVSGDEQVF.

The chain employs TRBV2 and TRBJ2-5; weak D call: TRBD1 (5 bases). V gave up 7 bases and J gave up 5 bases, with 17 bases separating them. CDR1 is SNHLY and CDR2 is FYNNEI in the germline V gene. The CDR3 has 14 amino acids. The CDR3 protein is CASKQVPEGETQYF. Written as DNA, the CDR3 is TGTGCCAGCAAACAGGTACCGGAAGGCGAGACCCAGTACTTC. The variable domain in full, completed from reference TRBV2 and TRBJ2-5, reads EPEVTQTPSHQVTQMGQEVILRCVPISNHLYFYWYRQILGQKVEFLVSFYNNEISEKSEIFDDQFSVERPDGSNFTLKIRSTKLEDSAMYFCASKQVPEGETQYFGPGTRLLVL.

The gene calls are TRBV5-1 and TRBJ2-5; D tentatively fits TRBD1 or TRBD2 (5 bases each). Germline V lookup: CDR1 SGHRS, CDR2 YFSETQ. This CDR3 spans 15 amino acids. V lost 3 bases, J lost 11 bases, and 23 bases lay in between. As DNA, the CDR3 is TGCGCCAGCAGCTCCCACGCCCGGGACGTTTACCAGCAGTACTTC. Its protein product is CASSSHARDVYQQYF.

The chain is built from TRBV5-1 and TRBJ1-5, with 12 bases identical to TRBD1. The V gene end was trimmed by 0 bases and the J gene end by 4 bases; junction bases not matched to a gene: 5. Germline CDR1 and CDR2: SGHRS and YFSETQ. The CDR3 runs 17 residues. CDR3 nucleotide sequence: TGCGCCAGCAGCTTGGGGGGGACAGGGGGCCTGAATCAGCCCCAGCATTTT. It translates to CASSLGGTGGLNQPQHF.